A single sample is the source of the 16 T cell receptor beta chains below, sequenced in a study of metastatic and nonmetastatic thyroid tumors. Each patient came to thyroid surgery without any prior treatment (of any kind). TCRdb redid the clone calls on the PCR reads using MiXCR. The table has 50,000 or so clones, about a sixth seen once. Sequences were obtained from blood. Receptor source: a female donor with papillary thyroid cancer or a benign thyroid nodule (not recorded which). Some clones in this sample may be carry-over from other donors' samples.

This clone was counted at least ten times. The chain uses TRBV12-3 or TRBV12-4 and TRBJ2-1; TRBD1 matches at 7 bases. Trimming cost V 0 bases and J 13 bases; bases outside gene matches: 9. The CDR3 is made up of 14 amino acids. The CDR3 DNA is TGTGCCAGCAGTTTAGCGGGAACCGGGACAGTACAGTTCTTC. The encoded protein is CASSLAGTGTVQFF.

This clone was counted many times. The V call is TRBV27, the J call TRBJ2-7, with no clear D. The V gene lost 3 bases and the J gene lost 0 bases, with 9 bases spanning the gap. Germline V lookup: CDR1 MNHEY, CDR2 SMNVEV (reference sequence). This CDR3 spans 14 amino acids. The CDR3 bases are TGTGCCAGCAGTTTTAGTGGCTACTCCTACGAGCAGTACTTC. It is translated as CASSFSGYSYEQYF.

This clone was found many times. The chain uses TRBV6-6 and TRBJ2-7; D remains unclear. The CDR3 spans 16 residues. Looked up from germline, CDR1 is MNHNY and CDR2 is SVGAGI (reference sequence). Trimming pared 2 bases from V and 0 bases from J, leaving 14 bases between. The CDR3 reads CASSYPRTDISYEQYF. The CDR3, as DNA: TGTGCCAGCAGTTACCCGAGGACGGATATCTCCTACGAGCAGTACTTC.

In its sample, this clone was seen many times. The V gene is TRBV11-2, the J gene TRBJ2-5, with TRBD2 matching 14 bases. Germline CDR1 SGHAT, CDR2 FQNNGV. Unmatched junction bases numbered 3, after V lost 5 bases and J lost 4 bases. The CDR3 totals 15 residues. CDR3 sequence: CASSQTSGRAETQYF. The CDR3 DNA follows: TGTGCCAGCAGCCAGACTAGCGGGAGGGCAGAGACCCAGTACTTC.

Many counts were recorded for this clone. The chain recombines TRBV5-1 with TRBJ2-2; possible D gene TRBD1, 6 bases. Trimming stripped 4 bases from V and 5 bases from J, with 9 bases between. This CDR3 has 13 residues. Germline V gene data show CDR1 as SGHRS and CDR2 as YFSETQ. The CDR3 DNA is TGCGCCAGCAGCCAGGGGAAAACCGGGGAGCTGTTTTTT. It yields the protein CASSQGKTGELFF.

In this sample, this clone turned up many times. This rearrangement joins TRBV6-1 to TRBJ2-5; 8 bases are shared with TRBD1. Germline V gene sequence: CDR1 MNHNS, CDR2 SASEGT. CDR3 length equals 14 residues. V was clipped by 4 bases and J by 5 bases; unmatched bases: 6. This CDR3 is CASSVYRGSETQYF. DNA of the CDR3: TGTGCCAGCAGTGTTTACAGGGGGTCGGAGACCCAGTACTTC.

This clone was detected many times. The rearrangement joins TRBV2 to TRBJ2-2, with D tentatively TRBD2 (5 bases). The CDR3 loop spans 15 amino acids. Per the germline V gene, CDR1 is SNHLY and CDR2 is FYNNEI. V lost 0 bases and J lost 4, with 9 bases in between. The CDR3 coding sequence is TGTGCCAGCAGTGAAGCCCGAAGCGGCACCGGGGAGCTGTTTTTT. Amino acids: CASSEARSGTGELFF. The full variable domain, with the rest looked up from reference TRBV2 and TRBJ2-2, is EPEVTQTPSHQVTQMGQEVILRCVPISNHLYFYWYRQILGQKVEFLVSFYNNEISEKSEIFDDQFSVERPDGSNFTLKIRSTKLEDSAMYFCASSEARSGTGELFFGEGSRLTVL.

This clone was counted many times. The chain employs TRBV27 and TRBJ1-6; no reliable D call. The CDR3 spans 16 residues. Germline CDR1 is MNHEY and CDR2 is SMNVEV (reference sequence). Trimming shortened V by 3 bases and J by 1 base, and 10 bases separated the two germline ends. The CDR3 loop reads CASSFFGGSYNSPLHF. The CDR3 DNA sequence: TGTGCCAGCAGTTTTTTCGGCGGGTCCTATAATTCACCCCTCCACTTT.

This clone was seen ten or more times. The V and J genes are TRBV19 and TRBJ2-1; 13 nucleotides agree with TRBD2. This CDR3 comprises 15 residues. CDR1 and CDR2 (germline): LNHDA, SQIVND (reference sequence). V was pared by 5 bases and J by 12 bases, with 10 bases of the junction left unmatched. DNA of the CDR3: TGTGCCAGTAGTCCCGGGACTAGCGGGACGCGGTGGCAGTTCTTC. Residues: CASSPGTSGTRWQFF.

This clone was counted only a few times. The chain is built from TRBV6-2 or TRBV6-3 and TRBJ2-1; perhaps TRBD2 as D (5 bases). Per the germline V gene, CDR1 is MNHEY and CDR2 is SVGEGT. This CDR3 has 17 residues. V was cut by 10 bases and J by 0 bases, with 22 bases left in between. CDR3 nucleotides: TGTGCCATCAGCCTTTACCTAGTGGGGAGCTCCTACAATGAGCAGTTCTTC. Encoded protein: CAISLYLVGSSYNEQFF.

This clone was detected a few times. No conserved phenylalanine or tryptophan is present at the end of the CDR3, so a read error is the likely explanation. Other nucleotide sequences in the sample specify the same CDR3. The chain's CDR3 is CASSQGGASGTDTQYS. As DNA, the CDR3 is TGTGCCAGCAGCCAAGGGGGGGCTAGCGGGACGGATACGCAGTATTCT. V gene TRBV3-1 combines with J gene TRBJ2-3; 9 bases fit TRBD2. From germline, CDR1 is LGHDT and CDR2 YNNKEL (reference sequence). The CDR3 has 16 residues. J lost 6 bases, V lost 1 base, and 8 bases had no gene match.

This clone showed up just once. This may stem from a read error, because a much larger clone lies one nucleotide away. The V gene is TRBV11-1, the J gene TRBJ2-1; D uncertain. The CDR3 extends over 15 amino acids. CDR1 is SGHAT and CDR2 is FQDESV in the germline V gene (reference sequence). V was shortened by 4 bases and J by 5 bases, with 15 bases between the two germline ends. The CDR3 DNA reads as TGTGCCAGCAGCTCCGCTATGTGGATCCACAATGAGCAGTTCTTC. Translation: CASSSAMWIHNEQFF.

As to this clone: Mismatch with germline at one junction end may stem from a read error. The V call is TRBV5-1, the J call TRBJ2-6; TRBD2 might be the D (5 bases). CDR1 is SGHRS and CDR2 is YFSETQ in the germline V gene. The CDR3 sequence is 16 residues long. CDR3: CANSPRTGSGANVLTF. In DNA, the CDR3 is TGCGCCAACAGCCCCCGGACTGGCTCTGGGGCCAACGTCCTGACTTTC.

The chain links TRBV5-1 to TRBJ2-1; tentatively, D is TRBD2 (5 bases). The CDR3 runs to 14 residues. The V and J ends lost 4 bases and 5 bases respectively, with 13 bases between them. CDR1 and CDR2 (germline): SGHRS, YFSETQ. In DNA, the CDR3 is TGCGCCAGCAGCCGGGGAATACCGGACAATGAGCAGTTCTTC. Encoded protein: CASSRGIPDNEQFF.

Concerning this clone: One end of the junction fails to match germline, which may point to a read error. The chain joins TRBV11-1 to TRBJ2-1; 10 bases align to TRBD2. This CDR3 is 15 amino acids long. The germline V gene encodes CDR1 SGHAT and CDR2 FQDESV (reference sequence). The CDR3 loop is CASSIRTSGINDQFF. The CDR3 DNA reads as TGTGCCAGCAGCATTCGTACTAGCGGGATCAATGATCAGTTCTTC. Supplemented by reference TRBV11-1 and TRBJ2-1, the full variable domain reads EAEVAQSPRYKITEKSQAVAFWCDPISGHATLYWYRQILGQGPELLVQFQDESVVDDSQLPKDRFSAERLKGVDSTLKIQPAELGDSAMYLCASSIRTSGINDQFFGPGTRLTVL.

At least ten counts were recorded for this clone. The chain combines TRBV28 with TRBJ2-7; no clear D. Germline CDR1 and CDR2: MDHEN and SYDVKM. Trimming pared 3 bases from V and 3 bases from J, leaving 12 bases between. The CDR3 loop spans 14 amino acids. The CDR3 spells CASSFHNKGYEQYF. DNA for the CDR3: TGTGCCAGCAGTTTCCACAATAAGGGCTACGAGCAGTACTTC.